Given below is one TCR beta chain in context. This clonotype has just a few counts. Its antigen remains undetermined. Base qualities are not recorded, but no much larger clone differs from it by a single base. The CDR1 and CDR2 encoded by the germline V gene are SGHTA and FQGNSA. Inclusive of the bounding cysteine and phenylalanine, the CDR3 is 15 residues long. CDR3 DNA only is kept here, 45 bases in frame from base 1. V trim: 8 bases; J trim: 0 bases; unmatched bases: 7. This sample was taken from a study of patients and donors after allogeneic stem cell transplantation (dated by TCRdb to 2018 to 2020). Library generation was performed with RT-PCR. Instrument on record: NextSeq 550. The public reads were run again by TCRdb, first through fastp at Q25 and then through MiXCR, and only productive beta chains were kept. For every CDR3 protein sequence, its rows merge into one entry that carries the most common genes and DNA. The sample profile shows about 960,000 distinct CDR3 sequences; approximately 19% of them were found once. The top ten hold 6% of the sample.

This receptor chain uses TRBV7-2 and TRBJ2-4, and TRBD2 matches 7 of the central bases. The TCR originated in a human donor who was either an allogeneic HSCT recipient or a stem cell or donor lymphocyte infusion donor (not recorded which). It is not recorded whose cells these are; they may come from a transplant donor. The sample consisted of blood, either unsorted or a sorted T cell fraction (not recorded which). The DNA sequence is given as TGTGCCAGCTCTCCGGGGGGAGCAGCCAAAAACATTCAGTACTTC. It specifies CASSPGGAAKNIQYF.